This T cell receptor (beta chain) was identified during a study of blood T cell repertoires in COVID-19. Study summary: Whether acute or convalescent, the COVID-19 samples came from the United States, Italy and Spain.

Some clones are missing from TCRdb's copy, which holds only in-frame ones; the method was immunoSEQ multiplex PCR. Among about 260,000 clones listed, around 90% were seen once. Looked up from germline, CDR1 is SGHTS and CDR2 is YDEGEE. The CDR3 sequence is 16 residues long. The V and J ends lost 4 bases and 5 bases, in that order; junction bases with no gene match: 6. The chain links TRBV5-8 to TRBJ2-3; 14 bases match TRBD2. The clonotype originates from a woman between 55 and 75 years old with COVID-19, enrolled during active disease. Material for sequencing was peripheral blood. CDR3 DNA sequence: TGTGCCAGCAGCCCGGGGACTAGCGGGAGAAGAGATACGCAGTATTTT. Encoded protein: CASSPGTSGRRDTQYF.